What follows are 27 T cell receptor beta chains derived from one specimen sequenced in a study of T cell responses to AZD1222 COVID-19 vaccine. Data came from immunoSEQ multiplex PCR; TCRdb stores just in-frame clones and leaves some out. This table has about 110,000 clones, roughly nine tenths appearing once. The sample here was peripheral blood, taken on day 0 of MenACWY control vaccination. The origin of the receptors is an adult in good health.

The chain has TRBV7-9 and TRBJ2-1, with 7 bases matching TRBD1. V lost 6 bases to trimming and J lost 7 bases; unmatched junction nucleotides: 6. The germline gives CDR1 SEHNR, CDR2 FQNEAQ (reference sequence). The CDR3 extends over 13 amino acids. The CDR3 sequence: CASRWTGVNEQFF. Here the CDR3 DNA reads TGTGCCAGCAGGTGGACAGGAGTTAATGAGCAGTTCTTC.

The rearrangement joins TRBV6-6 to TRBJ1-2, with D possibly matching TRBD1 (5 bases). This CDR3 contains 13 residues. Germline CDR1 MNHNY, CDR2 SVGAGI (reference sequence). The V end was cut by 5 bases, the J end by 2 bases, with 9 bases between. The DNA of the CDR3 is TGTGCCAGCAGTCCTGACAGAAACTATGGCTACACCTTC. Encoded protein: CASSPDRNYGYTF.

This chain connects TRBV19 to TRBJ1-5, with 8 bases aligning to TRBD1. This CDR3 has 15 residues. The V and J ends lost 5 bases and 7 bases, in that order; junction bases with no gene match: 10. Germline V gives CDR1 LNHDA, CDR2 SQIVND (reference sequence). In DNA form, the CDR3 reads TGTGCCAGTAGTCCGGAGGTCTACAGGGGGCAGCCCCAGCATTTT. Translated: CASSPEVYRGQPQHF.

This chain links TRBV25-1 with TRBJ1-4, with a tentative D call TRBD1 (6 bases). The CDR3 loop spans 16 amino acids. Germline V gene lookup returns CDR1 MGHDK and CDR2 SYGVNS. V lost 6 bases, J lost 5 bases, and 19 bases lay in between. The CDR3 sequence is CASSLGDTPRNEKLFF. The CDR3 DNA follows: TGTGCCAGCAGCCTCGGGGACACTCCTCGGAATGAAAAACTGTTTTTT.

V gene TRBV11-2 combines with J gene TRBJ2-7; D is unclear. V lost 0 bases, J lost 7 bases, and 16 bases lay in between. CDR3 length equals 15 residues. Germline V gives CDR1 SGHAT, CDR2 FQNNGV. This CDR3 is CASSLDRTSTREQYF. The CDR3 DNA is TGTGCCAGCAGCTTAGATCGGACCTCAACGCGGGAGCAGTACTTC. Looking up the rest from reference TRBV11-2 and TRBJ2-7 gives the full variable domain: EAGVAQSPRYKIIEKRQSVAFWCNPISGHATLYWYQQILGQGPKLLIQFQNNGVVDDSQLPKDRFSAERLKGVDSTLKIQPAKLEDSAVYLCASSLDRTSTREQYFGPGTRLTVT.

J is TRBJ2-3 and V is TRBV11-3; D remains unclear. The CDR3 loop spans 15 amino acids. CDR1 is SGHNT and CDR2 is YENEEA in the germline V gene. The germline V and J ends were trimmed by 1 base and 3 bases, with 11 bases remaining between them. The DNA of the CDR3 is TGTGCCAGCAGCTTAGGGGTGGCGTGGACAGATACGCAGTATTTT. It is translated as CASSLGVAWTDTQYF.

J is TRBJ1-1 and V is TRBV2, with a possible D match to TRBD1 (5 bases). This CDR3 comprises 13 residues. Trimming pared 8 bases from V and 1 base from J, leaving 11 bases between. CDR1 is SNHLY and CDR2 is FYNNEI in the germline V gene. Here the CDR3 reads CASGNQGNTEAFF. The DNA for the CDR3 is TGTGCCAGCGGAAATCAGGGGAACACTGAAGCTTTCTTT.

This CDR3 is CASSFFLGELFF. The CDR3 DNA reads TGTGCCAGCAGCTTTTTCCTCGGGGAGCTGTTTTTT. This chain uses TRBV7-3 with TRBJ2-2; D unclear. Trimming removed 3 bases from V and 7 bases from J, with 6 bases in between. The germline V gene encodes CDR1 SGHTA and CDR2 FQGTGA. The CDR3 loop spans 12 amino acids. The variable domain in full, completed from reference TRBV7-3 and TRBJ2-2, reads GAGVSQTPSNKVTEKGKYVELRCDPISGHTALYWYRQSLGQGPEFLIYFQGTGAADDSGLPNDRFFAVRPEGSVSTLKIQRTERGDSAVYLCASSFFLGELFFGEGSRLTVL.

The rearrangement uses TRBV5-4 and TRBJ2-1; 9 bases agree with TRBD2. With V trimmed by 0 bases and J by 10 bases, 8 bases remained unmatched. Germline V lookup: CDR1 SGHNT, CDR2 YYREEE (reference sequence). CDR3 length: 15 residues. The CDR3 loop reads CASSLAAGGPSEQFF. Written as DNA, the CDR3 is TGTGCCAGCAGCTTGGCTGCGGGGGGGCCTTCCGAGCAGTTCTTC.

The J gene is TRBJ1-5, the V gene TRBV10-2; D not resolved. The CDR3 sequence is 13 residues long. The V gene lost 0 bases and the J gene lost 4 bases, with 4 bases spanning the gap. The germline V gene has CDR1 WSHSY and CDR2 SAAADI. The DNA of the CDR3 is TGCGCCAGCAGTGAGTCTCGGAATCAGCCCCAGCATTTT. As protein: CASSESRNQPQHF.

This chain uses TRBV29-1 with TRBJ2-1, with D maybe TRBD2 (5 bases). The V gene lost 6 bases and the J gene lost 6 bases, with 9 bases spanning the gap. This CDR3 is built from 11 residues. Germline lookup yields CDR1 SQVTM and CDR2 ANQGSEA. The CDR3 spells CSVREGNEQFF. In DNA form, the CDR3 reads TGCAGCGTCCGAGAGGGCAATGAGCAGTTCTTC.

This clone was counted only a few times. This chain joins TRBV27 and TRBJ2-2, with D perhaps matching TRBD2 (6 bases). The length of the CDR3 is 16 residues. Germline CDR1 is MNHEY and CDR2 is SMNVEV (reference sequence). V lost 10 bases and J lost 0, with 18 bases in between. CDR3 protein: CANHSGNPTNTGELFF. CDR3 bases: TGTGCCAACCATAGCGGAAATCCCACGAACACCGGGGAGCTGTTTTTT.

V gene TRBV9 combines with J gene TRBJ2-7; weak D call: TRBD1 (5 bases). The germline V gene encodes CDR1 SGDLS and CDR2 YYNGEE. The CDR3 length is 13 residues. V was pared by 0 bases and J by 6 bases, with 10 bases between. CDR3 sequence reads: CASSVEPDTEQYF. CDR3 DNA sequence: TGTGCCAGCAGCGTAGAGCCGGACACCGAGCAGTACTTC.

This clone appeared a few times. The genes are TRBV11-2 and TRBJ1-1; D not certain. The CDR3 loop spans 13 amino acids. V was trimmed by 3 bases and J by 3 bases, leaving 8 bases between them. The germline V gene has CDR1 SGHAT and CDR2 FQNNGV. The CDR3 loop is CASSLNGYTEAFF. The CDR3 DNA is TGTGCCAGCAGCTTGAACGGATACACTGAAGCTTTCTTT. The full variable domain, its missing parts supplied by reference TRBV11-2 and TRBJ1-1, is EAGVAQSPRYKIIEKRQSVAFWCNPISGHATLYWYQQILGQGPKLLIQFQNNGVVDDSQLPKDRFSAERLKGVDSTLKIQPAKLEDSAVYLCASSLNGYTEAFFGQGTRLTVV.

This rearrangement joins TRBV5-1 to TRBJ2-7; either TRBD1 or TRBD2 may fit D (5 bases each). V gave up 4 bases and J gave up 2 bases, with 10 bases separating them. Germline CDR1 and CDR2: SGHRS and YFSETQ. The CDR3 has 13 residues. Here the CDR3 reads CASSGDGAYEQYF. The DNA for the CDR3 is TGCGCCAGCAGCGGGGACGGAGCCTACGAGCAGTACTTC.

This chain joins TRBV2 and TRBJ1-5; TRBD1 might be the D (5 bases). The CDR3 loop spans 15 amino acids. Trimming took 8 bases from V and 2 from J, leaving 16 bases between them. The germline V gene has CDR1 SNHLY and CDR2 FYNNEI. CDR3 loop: CASQGSGAGNQPQHF. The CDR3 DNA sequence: TGTGCCAGCCAGGGTTCTGGGGCCGGCAATCAGCCCCAGCATTTT.

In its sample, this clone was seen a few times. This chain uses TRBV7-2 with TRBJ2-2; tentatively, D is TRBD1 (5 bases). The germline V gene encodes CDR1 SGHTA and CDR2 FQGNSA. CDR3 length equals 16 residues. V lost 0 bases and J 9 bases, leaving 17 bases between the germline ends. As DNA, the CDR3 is TGTGCCAGCAGCTTAGCGGGGCAGGGTCCACAGCGGGAGCTGTTTTTT. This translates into CASSLAGQGPQRELFF.

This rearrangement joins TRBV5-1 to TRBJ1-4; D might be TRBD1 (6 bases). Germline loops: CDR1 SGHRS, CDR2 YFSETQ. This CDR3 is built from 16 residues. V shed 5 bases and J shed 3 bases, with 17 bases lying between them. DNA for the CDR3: TGCGCCAGCAGTCAAAGCGGGGGCCGGGCTAATGAAAAACTGTTTTTT. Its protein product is CASSQSGGRANEKLFF.

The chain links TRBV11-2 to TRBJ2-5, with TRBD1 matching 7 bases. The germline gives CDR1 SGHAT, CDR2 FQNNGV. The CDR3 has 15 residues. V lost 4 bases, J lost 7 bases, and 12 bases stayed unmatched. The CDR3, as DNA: TGTGCCAGCAGCTCAACAGGGGTCAACCTGGGGACCCAGTACTTC. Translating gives CASSSTGVNLGTQYF.

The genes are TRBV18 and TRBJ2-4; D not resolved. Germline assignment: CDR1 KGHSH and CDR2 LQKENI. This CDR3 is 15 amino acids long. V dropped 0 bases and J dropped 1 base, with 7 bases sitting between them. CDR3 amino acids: CASSPPGWAKNIQYF. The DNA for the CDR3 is TGTGCCAGCTCACCACCGGGCTGGGCCAAAAACATTCAGTACTTC. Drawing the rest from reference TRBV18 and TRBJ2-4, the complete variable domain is NAGVMQNPRHLVRRRGQEARLRCSPMKGHSHVYWYRQLPEEGLKFMVYLQKENIIDESGMPKERFSAEFPKEGPSILRIQQVVRGDSAAYFCASSPPGWAKNIQYFGAGTRLSVL.

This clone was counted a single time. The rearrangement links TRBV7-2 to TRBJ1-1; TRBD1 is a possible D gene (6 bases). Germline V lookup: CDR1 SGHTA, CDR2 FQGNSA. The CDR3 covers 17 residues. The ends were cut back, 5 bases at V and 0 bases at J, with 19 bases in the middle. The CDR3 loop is CASSPWPGQAMNTEAFF. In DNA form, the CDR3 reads TGTGCCAGCAGCCCCTGGCCGGGACAAGCCATGAACACTGAAGCTTTCTTT.

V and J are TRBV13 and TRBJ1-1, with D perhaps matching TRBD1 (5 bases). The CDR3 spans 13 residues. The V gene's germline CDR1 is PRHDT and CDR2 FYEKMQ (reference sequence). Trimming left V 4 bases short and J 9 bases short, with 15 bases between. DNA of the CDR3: TGTGCCAGCAGCTACCCAACGGGGGTTCAAGCTTTCTTT. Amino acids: CASSYPTGVQAFF.

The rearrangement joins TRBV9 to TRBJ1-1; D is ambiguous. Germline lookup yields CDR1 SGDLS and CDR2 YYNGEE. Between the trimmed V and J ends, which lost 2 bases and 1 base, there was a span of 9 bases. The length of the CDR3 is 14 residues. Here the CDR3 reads CASSVTFGNTEAFF. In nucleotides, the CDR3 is TGTGCCAGCAGCGTGACGTTTGGGAACACTGAAGCTTTCTTT. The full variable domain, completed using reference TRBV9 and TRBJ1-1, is DSGVTQTPKHLITATGQRVTLRCSPRSGDLSVYWYQQSLDQGLQFLIQYYNGEERAKGNILERFSAQQFPDLHSELNLSSLELGDSALYFCASSVTFGNTEAFFGQGTRLTVV.

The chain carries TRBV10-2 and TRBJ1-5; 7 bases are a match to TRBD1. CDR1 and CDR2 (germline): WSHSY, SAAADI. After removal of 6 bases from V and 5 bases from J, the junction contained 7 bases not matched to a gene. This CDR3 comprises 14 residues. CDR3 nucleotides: TGCGCCAGCAGCCTGACAGGGACGGATCAGCCCCAGCATTTT. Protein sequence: CASSLTGTDQPQHF.

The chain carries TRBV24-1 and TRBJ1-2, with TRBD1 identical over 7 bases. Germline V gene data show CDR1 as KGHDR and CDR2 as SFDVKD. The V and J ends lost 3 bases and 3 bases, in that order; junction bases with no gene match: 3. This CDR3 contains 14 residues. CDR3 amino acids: CATSDVGTDYGYTF. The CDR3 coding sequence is TGTGCCACCAGTGATGTCGGGACAGACTATGGCTACACCTTC.

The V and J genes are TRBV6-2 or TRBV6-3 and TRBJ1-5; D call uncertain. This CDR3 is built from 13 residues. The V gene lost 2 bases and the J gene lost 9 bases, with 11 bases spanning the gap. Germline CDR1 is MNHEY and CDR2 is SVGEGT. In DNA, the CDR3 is TGTGCCAGCAGTTACGCGGTGCTTCGGCCCCAGCATTTT. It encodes CASSYAVLRPQHF.

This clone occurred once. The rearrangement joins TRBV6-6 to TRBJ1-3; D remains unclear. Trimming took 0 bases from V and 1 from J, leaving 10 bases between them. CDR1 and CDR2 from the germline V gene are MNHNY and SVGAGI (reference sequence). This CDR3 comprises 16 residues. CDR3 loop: CASSYSAPRSGNTIYF. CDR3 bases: TGTGCCAGCAGTTACTCGGCCCCTCGGTCTGGAAACACCATATATTTT.